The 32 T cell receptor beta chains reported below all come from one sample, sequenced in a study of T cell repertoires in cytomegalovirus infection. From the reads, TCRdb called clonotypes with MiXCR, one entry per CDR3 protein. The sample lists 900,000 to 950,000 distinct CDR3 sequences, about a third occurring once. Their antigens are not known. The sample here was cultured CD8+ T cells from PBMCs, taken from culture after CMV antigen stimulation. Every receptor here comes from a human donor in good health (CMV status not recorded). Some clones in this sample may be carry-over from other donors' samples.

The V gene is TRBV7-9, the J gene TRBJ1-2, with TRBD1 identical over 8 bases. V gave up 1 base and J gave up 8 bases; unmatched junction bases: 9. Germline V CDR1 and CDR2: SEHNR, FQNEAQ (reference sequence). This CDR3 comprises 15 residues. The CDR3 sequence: CASSLGSQGVEGYTF. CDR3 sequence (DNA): TGTGCCAGCAGCTTAGGCTCACAGGGGGTGGAAGGCTACACCTTC.

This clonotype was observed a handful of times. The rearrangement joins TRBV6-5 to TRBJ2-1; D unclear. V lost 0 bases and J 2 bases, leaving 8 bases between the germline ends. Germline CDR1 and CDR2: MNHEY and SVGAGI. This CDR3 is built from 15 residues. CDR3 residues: CASSYSGSPYNEQFF. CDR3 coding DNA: TGTGCCAGCAGTTACTCGGGCTCCCCCTACAATGAGCAGTTCTTC.

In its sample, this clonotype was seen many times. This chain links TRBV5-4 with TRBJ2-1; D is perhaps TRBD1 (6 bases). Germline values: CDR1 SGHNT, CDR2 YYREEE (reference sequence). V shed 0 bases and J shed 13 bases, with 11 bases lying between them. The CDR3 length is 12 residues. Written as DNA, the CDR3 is TGTGCCAGCAGCTTGGGGACAGCTCATCAGTTCTTC. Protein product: CASSLGTAHQFF. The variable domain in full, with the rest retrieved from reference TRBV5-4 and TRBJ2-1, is ETGVTQSPTHLIKTRGQQVTLRCSSQSGHNTVSWYQQALGQGPQFIFQYYREEENGRGNFPPRFSGLQFPNYSSELNVNALELDDSALYLCASSLGTAHQFFGPGTRLTVL.

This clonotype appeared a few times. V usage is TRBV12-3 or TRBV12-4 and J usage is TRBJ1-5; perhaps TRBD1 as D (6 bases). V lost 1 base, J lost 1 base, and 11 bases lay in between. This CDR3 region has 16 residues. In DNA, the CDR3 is TGTGCCAGCAGTTTAGATGGAGGGGGGAGCAATCAGCCCCAGCATTTT. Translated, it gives CASSLDGGGSNQPQHF.

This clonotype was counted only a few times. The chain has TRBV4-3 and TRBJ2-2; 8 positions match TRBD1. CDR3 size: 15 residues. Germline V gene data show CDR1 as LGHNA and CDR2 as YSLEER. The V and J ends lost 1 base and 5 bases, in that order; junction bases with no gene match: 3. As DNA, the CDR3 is TGCGCCAGCAGCCAAGGACAGGGGCTTACCGGGGAGCTGTTTTTT. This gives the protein CASSQGQGLTGELFF.

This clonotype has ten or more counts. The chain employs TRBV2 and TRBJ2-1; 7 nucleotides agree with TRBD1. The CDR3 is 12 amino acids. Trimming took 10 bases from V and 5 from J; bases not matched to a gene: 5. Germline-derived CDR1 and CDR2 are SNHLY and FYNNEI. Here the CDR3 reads CATVGTDNEQFF. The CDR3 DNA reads TGTGCCACCGTAGGGACAGACAATGAGCAGTTCTTC.

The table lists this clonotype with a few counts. Here the CDR3 DNA reads TGTGCCAGCAGCTACGGGACATCCTATAATTCACCCCTCCACTTT. Amino acid sequence: CASSYGTSYNSPLHF. The V and J genes are TRBV5-6 and TRBJ1-6; D might be TRBD1 (6 bases). The CDR3 is 15 amino acids. The germline V gene has CDR1 SGHDT and CDR2 YYEEEE. V was shortened by 3 bases and J by 1 base, with 8 bases between the two germline ends. Together with reference TRBV5-6 and TRBJ1-6, the CDR3 gives the full variable domain: DAGVTQSPTHLIKTRGQQVTLRCSPKSGHDTVSWYQQALGQGPQFIFQYYEEEERQRGNFPDRFSGHQFPNYSSELNVNALLLGDSALYLCASSYGTSYNSPLHFGNGTRLTVT.

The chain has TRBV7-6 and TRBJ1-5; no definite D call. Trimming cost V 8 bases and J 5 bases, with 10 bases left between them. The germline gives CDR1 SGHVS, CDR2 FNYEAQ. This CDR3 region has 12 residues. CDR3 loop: CASSAGYQPQHF. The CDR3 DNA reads TGTGCCAGCTCCGCGGGATATCAGCCCCAGCATTTT.

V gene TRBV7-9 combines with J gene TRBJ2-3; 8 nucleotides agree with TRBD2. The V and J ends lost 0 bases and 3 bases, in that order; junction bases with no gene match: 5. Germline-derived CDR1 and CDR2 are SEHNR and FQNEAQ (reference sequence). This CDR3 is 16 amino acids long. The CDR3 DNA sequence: TGTGCCAGCAGCTTAGCGCAGGGCGGGGGGACAGATACGCAGTATTTT. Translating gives CASSLAQGGGTDTQYF.

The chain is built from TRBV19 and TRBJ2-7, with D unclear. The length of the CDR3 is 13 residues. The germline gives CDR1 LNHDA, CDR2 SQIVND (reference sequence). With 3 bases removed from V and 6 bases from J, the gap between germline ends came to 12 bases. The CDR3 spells CASSISKWGEQYF. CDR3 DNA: TGTGCCAGTAGTATCTCTAAGTGGGGCGAGCAGTACTTC.

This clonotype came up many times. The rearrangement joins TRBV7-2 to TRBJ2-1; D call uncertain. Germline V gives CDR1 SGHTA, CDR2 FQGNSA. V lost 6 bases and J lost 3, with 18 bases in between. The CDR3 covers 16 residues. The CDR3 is CASRIGELPYYNEQFF. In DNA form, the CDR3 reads TGTGCCAGCAGAATAGGAGAATTACCTTACTACAATGAGCAGTTCTTC.

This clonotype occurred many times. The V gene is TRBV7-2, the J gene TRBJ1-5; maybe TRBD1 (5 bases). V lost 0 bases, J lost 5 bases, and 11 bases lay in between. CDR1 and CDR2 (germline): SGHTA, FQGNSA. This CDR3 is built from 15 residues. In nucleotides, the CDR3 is TGTGCCAGCAGCTTAGCTCGCAGGGAAGATCAGCCCCAGCATTTT. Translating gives CASSLARREDQPQHF.

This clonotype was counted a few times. DNA of the CDR3: TGTGCCAGCAGCTTGATGGGGAAAACCGGGGAGCTGTTTTTT. Translating it yields CASSLMGKTGELFF. The chain joins TRBV13 to TRBJ2-2; no clear D. Trimming pared 3 bases from V and 5 bases from J, leaving 10 bases between. Germline-derived CDR1 and CDR2 are PRHDT and FYEKMQ (reference sequence). The CDR3 is 14 amino acids. The full variable domain, in which reference TRBV13 and TRBJ2-2 provide the parts outside the CDR3, is AAGVIQSPRHLIKEKRETATLKCYPIPRHDTVYWYQQGPGQDPQFLISFYEKMQSDKGSIPDRFSAQQFSDYHSELNMSSLELGDSALYFCASSLMGKTGELFFGEGSRLTVL.

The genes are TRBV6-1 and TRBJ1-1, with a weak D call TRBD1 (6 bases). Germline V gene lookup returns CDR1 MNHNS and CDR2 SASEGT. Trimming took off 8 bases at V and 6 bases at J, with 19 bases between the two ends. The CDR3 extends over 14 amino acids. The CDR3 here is CASVRGGRNSEAFF. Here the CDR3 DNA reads TGTGCCAGCGTTCGGGGGGGGCGAAACTCTGAAGCTTTCTTT.

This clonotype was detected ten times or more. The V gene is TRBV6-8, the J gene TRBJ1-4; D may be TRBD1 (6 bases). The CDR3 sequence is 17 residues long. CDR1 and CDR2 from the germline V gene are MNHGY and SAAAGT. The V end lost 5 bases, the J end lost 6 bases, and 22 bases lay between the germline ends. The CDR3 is CASSTINRDLSHEKLFF. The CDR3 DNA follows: TGTGCCAGCAGTACGATCAACAGGGATCTCTCCCATGAAAAACTGTTTTTT.

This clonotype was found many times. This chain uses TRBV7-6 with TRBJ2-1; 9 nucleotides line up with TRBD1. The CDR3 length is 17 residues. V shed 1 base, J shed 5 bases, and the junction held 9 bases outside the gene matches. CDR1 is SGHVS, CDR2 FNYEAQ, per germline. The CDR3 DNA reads TGTGCCAGCAGCTTAGGGTATGGGGGGACAGGGCACAATGAGCAGTTCTTC. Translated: CASSLGYGGTGHNEQFF. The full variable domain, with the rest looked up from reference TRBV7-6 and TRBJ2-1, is GAGVSQSPRYKVTKRGQDVALRCDPISGHVSLYWYRQALGQGPEFLTYFNYEAQQDKSGLPNDRFSAERPEGSISTLTIQRTEQRDSAMYRCASSLGYGGTGHNEQFFGPGTRLTVL.

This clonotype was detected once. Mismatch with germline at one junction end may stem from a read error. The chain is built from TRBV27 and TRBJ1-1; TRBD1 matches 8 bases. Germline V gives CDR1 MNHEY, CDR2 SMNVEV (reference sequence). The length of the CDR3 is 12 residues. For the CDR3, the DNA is TGTGTCAGCAGGCAGGGGGCGACTGAAGCTTTCTTT. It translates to CVSRQGATEAFF.

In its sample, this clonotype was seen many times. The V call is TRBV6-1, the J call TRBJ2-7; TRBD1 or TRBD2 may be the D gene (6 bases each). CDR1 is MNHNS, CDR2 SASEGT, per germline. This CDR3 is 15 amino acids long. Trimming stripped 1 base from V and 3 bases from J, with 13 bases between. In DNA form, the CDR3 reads TGTGCCAGCAGTGAAGAGAAAGGGGGAGGCTACGAGCAGTACGTC. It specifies CASSEEKGGGYEQYV.

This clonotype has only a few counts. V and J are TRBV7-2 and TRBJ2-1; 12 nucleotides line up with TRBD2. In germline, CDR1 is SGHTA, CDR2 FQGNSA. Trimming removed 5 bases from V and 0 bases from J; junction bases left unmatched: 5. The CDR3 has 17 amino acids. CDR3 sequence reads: CASSILAGGISYNEQFF. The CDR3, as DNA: TGTGCCAGCAGCATACTAGCGGGGGGTATCTCCTACAATGAGCAGTTCTTC.

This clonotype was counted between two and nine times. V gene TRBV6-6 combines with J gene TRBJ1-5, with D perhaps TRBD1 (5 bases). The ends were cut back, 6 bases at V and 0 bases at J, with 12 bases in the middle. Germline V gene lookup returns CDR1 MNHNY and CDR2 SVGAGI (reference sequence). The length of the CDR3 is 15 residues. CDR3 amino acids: CASRGGAYSNQPQHF. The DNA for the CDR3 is TGTGCCAGCAGGGGTGGGGCCTATAGCAATCAGCCCCAGCATTTT.

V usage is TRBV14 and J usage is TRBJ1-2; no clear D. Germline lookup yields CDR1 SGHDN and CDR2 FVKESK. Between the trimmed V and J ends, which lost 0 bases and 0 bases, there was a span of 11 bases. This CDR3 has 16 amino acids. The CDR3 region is CASSQESVAANYGYTF. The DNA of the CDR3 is TGTGCCAGCAGCCAAGAATCCGTCGCCGCTAACTATGGCTACACCTTC.

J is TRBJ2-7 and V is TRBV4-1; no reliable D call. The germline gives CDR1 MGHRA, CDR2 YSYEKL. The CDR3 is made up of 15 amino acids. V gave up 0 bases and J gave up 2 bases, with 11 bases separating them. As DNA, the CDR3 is TGCGCCAGCAGCCAAGATGACGGATTTACCTACGAGCAGTACTTC. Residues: CASSQDDGFTYEQYF.

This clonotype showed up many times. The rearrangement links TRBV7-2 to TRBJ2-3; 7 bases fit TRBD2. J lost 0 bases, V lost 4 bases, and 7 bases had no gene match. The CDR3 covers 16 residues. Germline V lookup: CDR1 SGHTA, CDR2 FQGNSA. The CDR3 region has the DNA TGTGCCAGCAGCTGGGGGAGGGTCCTTAGCACAGATACGCAGTATTTT. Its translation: CASSWGRVLSTDTQYF.

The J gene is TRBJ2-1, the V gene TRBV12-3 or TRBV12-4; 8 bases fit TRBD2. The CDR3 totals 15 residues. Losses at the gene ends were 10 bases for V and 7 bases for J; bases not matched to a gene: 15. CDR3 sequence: CAIDGAGPGGNEQFF. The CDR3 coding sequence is TGTGCCATTGACGGGGCAGGCCCGGGGGGGAATGAGCAGTTCTTC.

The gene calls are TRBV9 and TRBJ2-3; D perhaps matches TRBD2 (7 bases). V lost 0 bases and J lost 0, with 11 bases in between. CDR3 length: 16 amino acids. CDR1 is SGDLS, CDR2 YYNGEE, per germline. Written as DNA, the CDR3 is TGTGCCAGCAGCGTAGCGGGGGGCTCTAGCACAGATACGCAGTATTTT. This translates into CASSVAGGSSTDTQYF.

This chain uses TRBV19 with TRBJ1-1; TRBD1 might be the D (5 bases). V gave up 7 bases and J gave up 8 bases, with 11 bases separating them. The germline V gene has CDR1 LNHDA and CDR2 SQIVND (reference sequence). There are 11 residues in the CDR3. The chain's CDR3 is CASIRGSEAFF. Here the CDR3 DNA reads TGTGCCAGTATAAGGGGATCGGAAGCTTTCTTT.

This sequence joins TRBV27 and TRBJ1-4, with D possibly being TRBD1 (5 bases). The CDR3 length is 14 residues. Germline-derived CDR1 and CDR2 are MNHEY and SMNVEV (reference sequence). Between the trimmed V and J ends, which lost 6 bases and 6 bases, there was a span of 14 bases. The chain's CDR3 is CASRNQGSHEKLFF. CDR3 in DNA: TGTGCCAGCAGAAACCAGGGTAGCCATGAAAAACTGTTTTTT.

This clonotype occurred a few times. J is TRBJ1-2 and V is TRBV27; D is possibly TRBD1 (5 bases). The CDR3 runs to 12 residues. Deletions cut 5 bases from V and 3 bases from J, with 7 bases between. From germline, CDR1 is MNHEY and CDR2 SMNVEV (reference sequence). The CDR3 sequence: CASSGAYYGYTF. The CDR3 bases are TGTGCCAGCAGTGGGGCGTACTATGGCTACACCTTC.

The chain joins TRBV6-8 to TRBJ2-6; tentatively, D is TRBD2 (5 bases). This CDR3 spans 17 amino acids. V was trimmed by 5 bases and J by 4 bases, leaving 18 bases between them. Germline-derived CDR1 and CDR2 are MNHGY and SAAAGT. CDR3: CASSDYQGFSGANVLTF. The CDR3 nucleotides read TGTGCCAGCAGTGACTACCAAGGGTTTTCGGGGGCCAACGTCCTGACTTTC.

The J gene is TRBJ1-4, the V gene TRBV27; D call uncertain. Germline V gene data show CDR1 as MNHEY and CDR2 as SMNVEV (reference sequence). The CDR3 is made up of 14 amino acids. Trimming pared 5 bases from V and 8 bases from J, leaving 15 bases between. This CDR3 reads CASSPNKMKEKLFF. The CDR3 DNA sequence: TGTGCCAGCAGTCCTAACAAGATGAAGGAAAAACTGTTTTTT. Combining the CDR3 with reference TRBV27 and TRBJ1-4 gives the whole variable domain EAQVTQNPRYLITVTGKKLTVTCSQNMNHEYMSWYRQDPGLGLRQIYYSMNVEVTDKGDVPEGYKVSRKEKRNFPLILESPSPNQTSLYFCASSPNKMKEKLFFGSGTQLSVL.

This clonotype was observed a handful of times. In DNA form, the CDR3 reads TGTGCCACCGGGGGGGCGTTTCTGAATGAGCAGTTCTTC. Its translation is CATGGAFLNEQFF. This chain connects TRBV6-2 or TRBV6-3 to TRBJ2-1; 8 bases align to TRBD2. The V and J ends lost 10 bases and 7 bases, in that order; junction bases with no gene match: 9. The CDR3 totals 13 residues. The germline CDR1 and CDR2 sequences are MNHEY and SVGEGT.

The CDR3 sequence is CASSLSVSYGYTF. CDR3 bases: TGTGCCAGCAGTTTATCTGTTAGCTATGGCTACACCTTC. V gene TRBV12-3 or TRBV12-4 combines with J gene TRBJ1-2; D is ambiguous. With 2 bases removed from V and 4 bases from J, the gap between germline ends came to 8 bases. This CDR3 spans 13 amino acids.